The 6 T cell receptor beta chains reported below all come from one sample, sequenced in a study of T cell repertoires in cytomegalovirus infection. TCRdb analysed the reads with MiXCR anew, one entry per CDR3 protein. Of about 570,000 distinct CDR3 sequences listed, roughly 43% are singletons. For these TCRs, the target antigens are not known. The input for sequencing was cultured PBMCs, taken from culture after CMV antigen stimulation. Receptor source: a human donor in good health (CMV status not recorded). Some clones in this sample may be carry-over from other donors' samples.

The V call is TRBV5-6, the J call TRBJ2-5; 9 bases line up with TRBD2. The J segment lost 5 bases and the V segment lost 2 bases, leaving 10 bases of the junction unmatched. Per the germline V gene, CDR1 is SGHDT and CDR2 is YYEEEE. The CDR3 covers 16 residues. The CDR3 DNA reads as TGTGCCAGCAGCTTACCGGGACTAGCTAACGATGAGACCCAGTACTTC. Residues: CASSLPGLANDETQYF.

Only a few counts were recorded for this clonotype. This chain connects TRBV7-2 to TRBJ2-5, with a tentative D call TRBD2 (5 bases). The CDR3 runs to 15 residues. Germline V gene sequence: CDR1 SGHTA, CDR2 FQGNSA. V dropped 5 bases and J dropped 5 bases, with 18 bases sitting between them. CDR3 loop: CASSQVRGFGETQYF. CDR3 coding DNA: TGTGCCAGCAGCCAAGTACGGGGATTCGGGGAGACCCAGTACTTC.

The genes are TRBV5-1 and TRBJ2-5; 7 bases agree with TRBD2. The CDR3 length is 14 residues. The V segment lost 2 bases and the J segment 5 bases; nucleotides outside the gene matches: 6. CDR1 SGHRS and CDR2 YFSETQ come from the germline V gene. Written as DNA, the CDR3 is TGCGCCAGCAGCTTCCTAGCGGCACGGGAGACCCAGTACTTC. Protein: CASSFLAARETQYF.

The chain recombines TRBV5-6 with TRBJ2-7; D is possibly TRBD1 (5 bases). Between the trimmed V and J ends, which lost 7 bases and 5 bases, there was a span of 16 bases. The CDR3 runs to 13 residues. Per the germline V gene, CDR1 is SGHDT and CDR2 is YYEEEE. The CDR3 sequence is CASGTREGDEQYF. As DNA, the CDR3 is TGTGCCAGCGGTACCAGGGAAGGCGACGAGCAGTACTTC.

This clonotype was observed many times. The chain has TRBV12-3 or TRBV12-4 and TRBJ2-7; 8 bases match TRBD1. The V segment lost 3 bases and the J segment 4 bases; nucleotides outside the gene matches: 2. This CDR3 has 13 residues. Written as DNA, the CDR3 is TGTGCCAGCAGTTTCGGACAGGGTTACGAGCAGTACTTC. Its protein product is CASSFGQGYEQYF.

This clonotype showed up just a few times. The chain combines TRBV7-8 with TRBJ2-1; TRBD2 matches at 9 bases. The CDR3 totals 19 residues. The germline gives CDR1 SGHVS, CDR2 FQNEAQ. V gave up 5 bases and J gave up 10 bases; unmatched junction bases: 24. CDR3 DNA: TGTGCCAGCAGCGCCCTCAGCCCGGCAGGTGGCGGGAGGGTAAGGGAGCAGTTCTTC. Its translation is CASSALSPAGGGRVREQFF.